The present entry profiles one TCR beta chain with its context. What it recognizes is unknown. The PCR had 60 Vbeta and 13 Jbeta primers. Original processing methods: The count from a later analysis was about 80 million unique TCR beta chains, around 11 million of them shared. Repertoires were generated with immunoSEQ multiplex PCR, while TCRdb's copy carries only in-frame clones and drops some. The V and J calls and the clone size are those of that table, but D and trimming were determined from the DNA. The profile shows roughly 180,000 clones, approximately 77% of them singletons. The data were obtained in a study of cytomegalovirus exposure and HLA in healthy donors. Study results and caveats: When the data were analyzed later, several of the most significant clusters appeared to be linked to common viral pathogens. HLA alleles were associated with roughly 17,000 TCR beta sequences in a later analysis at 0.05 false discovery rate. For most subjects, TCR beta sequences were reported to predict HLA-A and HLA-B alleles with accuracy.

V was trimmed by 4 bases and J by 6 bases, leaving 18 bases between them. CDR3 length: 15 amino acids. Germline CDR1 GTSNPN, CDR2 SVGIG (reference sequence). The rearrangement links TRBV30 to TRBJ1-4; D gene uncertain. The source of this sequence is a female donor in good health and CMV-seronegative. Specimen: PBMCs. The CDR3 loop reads CAWMRSGRGDEKLFF. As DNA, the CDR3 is TGTGCCTGGATGCGATCGGGAAGAGGTGATGAAAAACTGTTTTTT.